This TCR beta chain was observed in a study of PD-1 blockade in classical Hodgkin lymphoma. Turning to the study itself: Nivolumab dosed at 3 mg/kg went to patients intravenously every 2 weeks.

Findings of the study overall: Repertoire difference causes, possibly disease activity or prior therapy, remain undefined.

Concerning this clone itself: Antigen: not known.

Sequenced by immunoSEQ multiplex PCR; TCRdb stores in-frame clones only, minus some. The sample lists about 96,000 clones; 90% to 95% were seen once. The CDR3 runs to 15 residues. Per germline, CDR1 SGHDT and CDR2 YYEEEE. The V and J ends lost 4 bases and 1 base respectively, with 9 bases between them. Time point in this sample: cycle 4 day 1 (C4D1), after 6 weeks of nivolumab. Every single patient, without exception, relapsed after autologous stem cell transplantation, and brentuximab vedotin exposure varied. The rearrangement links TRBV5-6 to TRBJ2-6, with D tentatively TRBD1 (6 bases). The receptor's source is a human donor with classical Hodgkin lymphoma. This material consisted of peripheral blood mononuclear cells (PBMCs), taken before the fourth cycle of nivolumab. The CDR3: CASSMTGSGANVLTF. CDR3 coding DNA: TGTGCCAGCAGCATGACAGGATCTGGGGCCAACGTCCTGACTTTC.